A single TCR beta chain is shown here with its context. Its binding antigen is unknown. Base-call qualities are not available, and no considerably larger clone is one nucleotide away. This sample was included in a study of blood T cell repertoires in COVID-19 (dated by TCRdb to the early 2020s). In terms of the full investigation: Samples from collaborators originated in the United States, Italy and Spain and spanned both the acute and convalescent phases of COVID-19. The prospective study material was composed of cDNA or gDNA derived from T cells, B-cell-depleted T cells, or PBMCs. Deeply sampled blood TCRbeta repertoires from subjects exposed to, actively infected with, or recovered from COVID-19 were included in the dataset. The repertoires were made available in a free public database intended to serve as a resource for research on the immune response to SARS-CoV-2. The samples were drawn from two sources: the first 160 participants of the ongoing ImmuneRACE study, and 950 to 1,500 subjects contributed by 6 global collaborators. Nearly every sample came with metadata listing a de-identified subject ID, COVID-19 status, age in years and sex. HLA class I and class II types, where available, came from metadata supplied by the sample provider rather than from assay-based typing. Overall study results and their limits: The amount of clinical and demographic metadata varied by source and participant and was provided uncurated.

TCRbeta CDR3 regions were amplified from genomic DNA by means of the immunoSEQ Assay, a bias-controlled multiplex PCR. The study's processing was this. The number of nucleated cells in each sample was estimated from the amplification of reference gene primers within the assay. To quantify the absolute abundance of each unique TCRbeta CDR3 rearrangement, sequence reads were collapsed and filtered. Productive Simpson clonality was computed per sample as the square root of Simpson's diversity index over productive rearrangements. The clones in this table, taken by TCRdb from immuneACCESS, are in-frame only. Not every clone is retained; where verified, under half of the shortfall comes from an unresolved V gene, and the cause of the rest is unknown. That table furnishes V, J and clone size, whereas the DNA furnished D and trimming. The sample table holds 150,000 to 190,000 clones, of which 80% to 90% were seen once. Together, the top ten hold around 2.5% of the sample.

Each collaborating institution followed its own protocols to collect whole blood in K2EDTA tubes. Collaborator samples were shipped for TCRbeta analysis as frozen whole blood, isolated PBMCs, or DNA extracted from either sample type. The clonotype comes from a woman aged 65 to 85 with acute or convalescent COVID-19. Sequencing was carried out using peripheral blood.

Read as DNA, the sequence is TGTGCCAGCAGCGTAGCAGGGTTTAAGAACACTGAAGCTTTCTTT. The translation is CASSVAGFKNTEAFF. This sequence uses TRBV9 and TRBJ1-1; the D segment could be TRBD1, given 5 matching bases. Via the germline V gene, CDR1 is SGDLS and CDR2 YYNGEE. The CDR3 goes from the cysteine to the phenylalanine over 15 residues. The CDR3 DNA has 45 bases and is translated from base 1. V drops 0 bases and J drops 1 base, leaving 10 bases in between. With the portions outside the CDR3 filled from the reference TRBV9 and TRBJ1-1 genes, the complete variable region becomes DSGVTQTPKHLITATGQRVTLRCSPRSGDLSVYWYQQSLDQGLQFLIQYYNGEERAKGNILERFSAQQFPDLHSELNLSSLELGDSALYFCASSVAGFKNTEAFFGQGTRLTVV.